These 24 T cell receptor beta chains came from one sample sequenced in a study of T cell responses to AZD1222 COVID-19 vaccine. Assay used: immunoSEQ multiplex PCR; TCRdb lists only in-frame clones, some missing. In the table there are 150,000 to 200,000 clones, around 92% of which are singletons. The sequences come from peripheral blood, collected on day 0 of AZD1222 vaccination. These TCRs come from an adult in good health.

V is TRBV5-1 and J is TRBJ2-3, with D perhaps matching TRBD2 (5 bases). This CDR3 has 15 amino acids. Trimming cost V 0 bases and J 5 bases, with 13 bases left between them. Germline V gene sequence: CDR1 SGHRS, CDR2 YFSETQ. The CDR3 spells CASSLVEGGGDTQYF. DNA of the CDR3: TGCGCCAGCAGCTTGGTAGAGGGTGGAGGAGATACGCAGTATTTT.

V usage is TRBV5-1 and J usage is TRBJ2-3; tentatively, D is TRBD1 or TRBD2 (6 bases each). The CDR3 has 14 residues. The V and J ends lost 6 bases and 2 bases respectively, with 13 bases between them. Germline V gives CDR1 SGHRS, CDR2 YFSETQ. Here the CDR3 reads CASNHGGYTDTQYF. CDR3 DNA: TGCGCCAGCAACCACGGGGGCTACACAGATACGCAGTATTTT.

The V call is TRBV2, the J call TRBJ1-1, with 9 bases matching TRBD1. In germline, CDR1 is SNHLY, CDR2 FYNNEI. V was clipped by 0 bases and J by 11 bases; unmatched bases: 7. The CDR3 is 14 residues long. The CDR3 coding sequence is TGTGCCAGCAGTGAAGCCCCACAGGGGGCGGAGGCTTTCTTT. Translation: CASSEAPQGAEAFF.

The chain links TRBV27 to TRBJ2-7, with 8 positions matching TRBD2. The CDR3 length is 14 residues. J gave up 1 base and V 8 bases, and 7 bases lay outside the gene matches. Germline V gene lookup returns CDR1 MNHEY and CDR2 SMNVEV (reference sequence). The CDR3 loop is CASRPGGVSYEQYF. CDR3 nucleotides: TGTGCCAGCCGCCCGGGAGGGGTGTCCTACGAGCAGTACTTC.

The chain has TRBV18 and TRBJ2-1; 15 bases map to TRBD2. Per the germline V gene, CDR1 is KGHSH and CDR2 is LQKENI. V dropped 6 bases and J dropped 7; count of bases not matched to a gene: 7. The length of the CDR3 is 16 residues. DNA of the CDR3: TGTGCCAGCTCCCGAGGGACTAGCGGGGGGCCTAATGAGCAGTTCTTC. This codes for CASSRGTSGGPNEQFF.

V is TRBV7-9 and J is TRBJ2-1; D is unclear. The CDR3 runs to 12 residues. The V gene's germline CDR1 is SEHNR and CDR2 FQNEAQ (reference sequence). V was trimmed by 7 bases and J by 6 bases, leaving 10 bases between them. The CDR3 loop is CASTLESNEQFF. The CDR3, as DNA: TGTGCCAGCACCCTCGAATCCAATGAGCAGTTCTTC.

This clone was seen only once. Here the CDR3 reads CASSFPGLGNSPLHF. DNA for the CDR3: TGTGCCAGCAGTTTCCCTGGACTAGGAAATTCACCCCTCCACTTT. J is TRBJ1-6 and V is TRBV28; D call uncertain. The CDR3 contains 15 residues. CDR1 is MDHEN and CDR2 is SYDVKM in the germline V gene. V lost 3 bases and J lost 7, with 13 bases in between.

CDR3 residues: CASSLAAARSGANVLTF. The CDR3 region has the DNA TGTGCCAGCAGCTTGGCTGCGGCACGCTCTGGGGCCAACGTCCTGACTTTC. This chain uses TRBV5-4 with TRBJ2-6; D unresolved. In germline, CDR1 is SGHNT, CDR2 YYREEE (reference sequence). CDR3 size: 17 residues. V was trimmed by 0 bases and J by 0 bases, leaving 10 bases between them.

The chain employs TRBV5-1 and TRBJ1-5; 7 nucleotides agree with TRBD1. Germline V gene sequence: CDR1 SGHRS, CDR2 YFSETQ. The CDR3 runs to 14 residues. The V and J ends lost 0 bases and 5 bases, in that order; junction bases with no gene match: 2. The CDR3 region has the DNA TGCGCCAGCAGCTTGGGGCAGGGGGATCAGCCCCAGCATTTT. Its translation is CASSLGQGDQPQHF. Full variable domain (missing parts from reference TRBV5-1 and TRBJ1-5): KAGVTQTPRYLIKTRGQQVTLSCSPISGHRSVSWYQQTPGQGLQFLFEYFSETQRNKGNFPGRFSGRQFSNSRSEMNVSTLELGDSALYLCASSLGQGDQPQHFGDGTRLSIL.

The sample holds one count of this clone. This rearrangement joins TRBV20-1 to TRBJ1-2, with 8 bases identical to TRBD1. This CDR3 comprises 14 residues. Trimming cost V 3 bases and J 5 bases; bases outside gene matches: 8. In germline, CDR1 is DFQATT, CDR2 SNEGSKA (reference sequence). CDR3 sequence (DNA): TGCAGTGCTAGTCAGGGGGCGGTTGGTTATGGCTACACCTTC. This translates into CSASQGAVGYGYTF.

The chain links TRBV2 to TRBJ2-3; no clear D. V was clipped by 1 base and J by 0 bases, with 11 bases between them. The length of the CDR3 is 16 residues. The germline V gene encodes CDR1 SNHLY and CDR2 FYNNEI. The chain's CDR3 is CASSEGVSQSTDTQYF. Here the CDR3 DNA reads TGTGCCAGCAGTGAAGGTGTCTCGCAAAGCACAGATACGCAGTATTTT.

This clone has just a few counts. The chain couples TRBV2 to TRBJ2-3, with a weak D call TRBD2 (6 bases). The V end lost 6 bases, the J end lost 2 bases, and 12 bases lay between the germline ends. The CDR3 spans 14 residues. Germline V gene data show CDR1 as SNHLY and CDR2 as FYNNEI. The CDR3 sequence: CASRGLTVTDTQYF. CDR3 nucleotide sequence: TGTGCCAGCAGGGGACTGACAGTCACAGATACGCAGTATTTT. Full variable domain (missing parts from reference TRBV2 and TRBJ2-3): EPEVTQTPSHQVTQMGQEVILRCVPISNHLYFYWYRQILGQKVEFLVSFYNNEISEKSEIFDDQFSVERPDGSNFTLKIRSTKLEDSAMYFCASRGLTVTDTQYFGPGTRLTVL.

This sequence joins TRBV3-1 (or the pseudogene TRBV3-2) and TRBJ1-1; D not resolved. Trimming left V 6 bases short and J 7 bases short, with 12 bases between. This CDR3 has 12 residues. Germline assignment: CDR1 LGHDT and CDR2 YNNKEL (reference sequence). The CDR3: CASSRSPGEAFF. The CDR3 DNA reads TGTGCCAGCAGTAGAAGTCCTGGTGAAGCTTTCTTT.

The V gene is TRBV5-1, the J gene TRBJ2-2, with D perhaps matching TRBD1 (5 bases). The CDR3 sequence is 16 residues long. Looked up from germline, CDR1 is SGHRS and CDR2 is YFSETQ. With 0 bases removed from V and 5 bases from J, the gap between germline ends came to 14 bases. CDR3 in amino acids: CASSLGPGPVTGELFF. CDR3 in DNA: TGCGCCAGCAGCTTGGGTCCAGGGCCGGTTACCGGGGAGCTGTTTTTT.

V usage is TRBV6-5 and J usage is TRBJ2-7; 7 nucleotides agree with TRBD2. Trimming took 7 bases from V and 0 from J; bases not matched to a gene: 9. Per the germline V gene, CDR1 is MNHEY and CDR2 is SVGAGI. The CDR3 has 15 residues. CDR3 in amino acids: CASTGGAGRSYEQYF. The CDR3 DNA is TGTGCCAGCACGGGGGGAGCGGGTCGCTCCTACGAGCAGTACTTC.

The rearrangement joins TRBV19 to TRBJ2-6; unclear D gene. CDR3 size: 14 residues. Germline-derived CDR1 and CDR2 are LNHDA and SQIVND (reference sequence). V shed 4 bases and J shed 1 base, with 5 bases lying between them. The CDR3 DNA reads TGTGCCAGTAGTAAAGGGTCTGGGGCCAACGTCCTGACTTTC. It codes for CASSKGSGANVLTF.

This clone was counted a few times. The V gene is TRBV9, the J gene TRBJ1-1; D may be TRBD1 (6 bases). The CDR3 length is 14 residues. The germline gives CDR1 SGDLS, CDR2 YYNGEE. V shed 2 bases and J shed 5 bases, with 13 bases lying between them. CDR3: CASSVFRGGTEAFF. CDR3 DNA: TGTGCCAGCAGCGTTTTCAGGGGAGGAACTGAAGCTTTCTTT.

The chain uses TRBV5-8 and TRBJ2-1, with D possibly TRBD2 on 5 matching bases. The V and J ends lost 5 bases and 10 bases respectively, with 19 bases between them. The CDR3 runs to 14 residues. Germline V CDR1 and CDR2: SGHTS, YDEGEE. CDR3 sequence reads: CASSYGPAGWEQFF. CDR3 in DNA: TGTGCCAGCAGTTACGGGCCGGCGGGCTGGGAGCAGTTCTTC.

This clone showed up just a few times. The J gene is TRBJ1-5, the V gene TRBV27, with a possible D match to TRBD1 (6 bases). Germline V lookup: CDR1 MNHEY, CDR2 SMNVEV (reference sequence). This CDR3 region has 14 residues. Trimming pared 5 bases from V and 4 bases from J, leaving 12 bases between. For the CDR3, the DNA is TGTGCCAGCAGTGCCCAACAGGGTAATCAGCCCCAGCATTTT. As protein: CASSAQQGNQPQHF.

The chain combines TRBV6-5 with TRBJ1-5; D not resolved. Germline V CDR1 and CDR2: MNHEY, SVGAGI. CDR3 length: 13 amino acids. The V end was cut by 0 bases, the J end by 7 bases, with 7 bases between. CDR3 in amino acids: CASSYSYQQPQHF. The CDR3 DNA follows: TGTGCCAGCAGTTACTCGTATCAACAGCCCCAGCATTTT.

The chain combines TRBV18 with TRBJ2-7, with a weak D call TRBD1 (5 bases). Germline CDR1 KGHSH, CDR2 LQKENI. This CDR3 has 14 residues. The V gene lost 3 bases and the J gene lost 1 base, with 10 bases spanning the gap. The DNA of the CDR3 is TGTGCCAGCTCACCCCCCCCAGGGTCCTACGAGCAGTACTTC. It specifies CASSPPPGSYEQYF.

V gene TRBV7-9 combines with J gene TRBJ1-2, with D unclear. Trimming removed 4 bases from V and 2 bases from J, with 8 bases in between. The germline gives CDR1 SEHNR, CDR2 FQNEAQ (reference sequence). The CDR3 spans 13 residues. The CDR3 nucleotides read TGTGCCAGCAGCTCCGACAAGAACTATGGCTACACCTTC. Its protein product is CASSSDKNYGYTF.

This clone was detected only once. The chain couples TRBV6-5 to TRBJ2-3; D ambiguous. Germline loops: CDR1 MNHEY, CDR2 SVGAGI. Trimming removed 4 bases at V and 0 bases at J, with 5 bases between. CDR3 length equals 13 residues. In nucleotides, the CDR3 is TGTGCCAGCAGTTCCTCTAGCACAGATACGCAGTATTTT. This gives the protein CASSSSSTDTQYF.

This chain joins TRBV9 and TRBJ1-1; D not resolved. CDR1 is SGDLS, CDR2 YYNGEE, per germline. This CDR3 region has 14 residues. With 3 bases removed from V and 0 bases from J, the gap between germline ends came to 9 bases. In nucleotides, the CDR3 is TGTGCCAGCAGCGCGCACGGGATGAACACTGAAGCTTTCTTT. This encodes CASSAHGMNTEAFF.